The T cell receptor beta chain described here comes from a study of cytomegalovirus exposure and HLA in healthy donors. Study overall: The 90 to 150 validation repertoires matched the 666 first-cohort repertoires in platform, a later analysis reported.

Germline V gives CDR1 KGHSH, CDR2 LQKENI. The CDR3 extends over 16 amino acids. With 3 bases clipped from V and 2 bases from J, the junction kept 5 bases outside the gene matches. General study findings and limits: Confirmation was obtained in vitro that a few CMV-associated chains are specific for CMV antigens. Subsequent analysis revealed that first-cohort TCR clusters tended to co-occur in the roughly 120 validation repertoires.

TCRdb keeps only in-frame clones here, not all; method: immunoSEQ multiplex PCR. Of roughly 140,000 clones in the sample, around 88% were seen once. About this clone itself: Antigen specificity is unknown.

Sequencing was done on a sample of PBMCs. This TCR came from a woman younger than 35 in good health and CMV-seropositive. The rearrangement joins TRBV18 to TRBJ2-1; 9 bases are a match to TRBD1. The CDR3 reads CASSPPTGGAYNEQFF. CDR3 nucleotide sequence: TGTGCCAGCTCACCGCCTACAGGGGGCGCCTACAATGAGCAGTTCTTC.